This T cell receptor beta chain was recorded in a study of cytomegalovirus exposure and HLA in healthy donors. The PCR contained 60 Vbeta and 13 Jbeta primers. This table comes from immunoSEQ multiplex PCR, and its TCRdb copy is limited to in-frame clones, with some not included. The sample lists about 87,000 clones, 74% occurring once. The germline gives CDR1 ENHRY, CDR2 SYGVKD. The CDR3 length is 15 residues. V lost 4 bases to trimming and J lost 2 bases, with 15 bases between them. Study-wide findings and caveats: Most subjects' HLA-A and HLA-B alleles were reportedly predicted from TCR beta sequences.

This clone was counted only a few times. No antigen is known for it. The chain combines TRBV10-3 with TRBJ2-7; D might be TRBD1 (5 bases). The TCR originated in a young man in good health and CMV-seropositive. Sequenced input: PBMCs. CDR3 in DNA: TGTGCCATCAGTGGGCAAGAACAGGCCCCCTACGAGCAGTACTTC. It codes for CAISGQEQAPYEQYF.